A single sample is the source of the 27 T cell receptor beta chains below, sequenced in a study of cytomegalovirus exposure and HLA in healthy donors. Primers: 60 Vbeta forward and 13 Jbeta reverse. Assay: immunoSEQ multiplex PCR; the TCRdb copy retains only in-frame clones and omits some. The repertoire consists of approximately 290,000 clones, with about 80% occurring once and the leading ten covering less than 0.4%. The material sequenced was PBMCs. These receptors all come from a girl aged 2 to 10 in good health and CMV-seronegative.

The J gene is TRBJ1-5, the V gene TRBV27; weak D call: TRBD1 (5 bases). The V end was cut by 3 bases, the J end by 7 bases, with 13 bases between. This CDR3 region has 14 residues. The germline V gene has CDR1 MNHEY and CDR2 SMNVEV (reference sequence). CDR3 bases: TGTGCCAGCAGTTTCATCGGGGGTCAGCAGCCCCAGCATTTT. It encodes CASSFIGGQQPQHF.

The chain combines TRBV7-9 with TRBJ2-1; 8 bases match TRBD1. Per germline, CDR1 SEHNR and CDR2 FQNEAQ (reference sequence). This CDR3 spans 18 amino acids. Losses at the gene ends were 2 bases for V and 5 bases for J; bases not matched to a gene: 14. CDR3 coding DNA: TGTGCCAGCAGCTTACCTTGGACAGGGCTCCATCGGAACAATGAGCAGTTCTTC. Translated: CASSLPWTGLHRNNEQFF.

CDR3 sequence (DNA): TGCGCCAGCAGCCCAACCCGCTCGGGCTATGGCTACACCTTC. It is translated as CASSPTRSGYGYTF. This chain links TRBV5-1 with TRBJ1-2; D unclear. Germline CDR1 and CDR2: SGHRS and YFSETQ. Trimming stripped 4 bases from V and 4 bases from J, with 14 bases between. This CDR3 is built from 14 residues.

The chain employs TRBV29-1 and TRBJ2-2; the D gene is possibly TRBD1 (6 bases). This CDR3 spans 14 amino acids. Looked up from germline, CDR1 is SQVTM and CDR2 is ANQGSEA. Trimming pared 3 bases from V and 4 bases from J, leaving 12 bases between. The CDR3 nucleotides read TGCAGCGTTGAGGGGGCGAGGGTCACCGGGGAGCTGTTTTTT. This translates into CSVEGARVTGELFF.

The rearrangement joins TRBV7-3 to TRBJ2-1; TRBD2 matches at 15 bases. Losses at the gene ends were 4 bases for V and 8 bases for J; bases not matched to a gene: 9. This CDR3 contains 17 residues. From germline, CDR1 is SGHTA and CDR2 FQGTGA. CDR3 in DNA: TGTGCCAGCAGCTCTGGGACTAGCGGGAGGTGGGAGTATGAGCAGTTCTTC. Its protein product is CASSSGTSGRWEYEQFF.

V gene TRBV27 combines with J gene TRBJ1-5; a possible D gene is TRBD1 (5 bases). CDR1 and CDR2 (germline): MNHEY, SMNVEV (reference sequence). The CDR3 contains 15 residues. Trimming removed 2 bases from V and 4 bases from J, with 12 bases in between. CDR3 in amino acids: CASSLAGNRNQPQHF. CDR3 coding DNA: TGTGCCAGCAGTTTAGCAGGGAACCGAAATCAGCCCCAGCATTTT.

The chain employs TRBV6-1 and TRBJ2-7; 9 nucleotides agree with TRBD2. Per germline, CDR1 MNHNS and CDR2 SASEGT. V shed 4 bases and J 5 bases; nucleotides not matched to a gene: 9. CDR3 length: 15 residues. CDR3 loop: CASSAASSGKNEQYF. CDR3 nucleotides: TGTGCCAGCAGTGCCGCGTCTAGCGGGAAAAACGAGCAGTACTTC.

The rearrangement joins TRBV7-8 to TRBJ2-6, with 7 bases that match TRBD1. V shed 6 bases, J shed 0 bases, and the junction held 8 bases outside the gene matches. Germline loops: CDR1 SGHVS, CDR2 FQNEAQ. The length of the CDR3 is 17 residues. The CDR3 DNA follows: TGTGCCAGCAGATACGGACAGGCCCGCTCTGGGGCCAACGTCCTGACTTTC. Translating gives CASRYGQARSGANVLTF.

This clone appeared once. The chain couples TRBV10-3 to TRBJ1-2; 7 bases map to TRBD1. The V gene's germline CDR1 is ENHRY and CDR2 SYGVKD. V shed 6 bases, J shed 0 bases, and the junction held 10 bases outside the gene matches. This CDR3 comprises 16 residues. CDR3 coding DNA: TGTGCCATCAGCCCGGGACAGCCTCTCTCTAACTATGGCTACACCTTC. Translated, it gives CAISPGQPLSNYGYTF.

V and J are TRBV7-2 and TRBJ2-4; 10 bases match TRBD1. Germline V gene lookup returns CDR1 SGHTA and CDR2 FQGNSA. This CDR3 comprises 13 residues. V lost 3 bases, J lost 8 bases, and 1 base stayed unmatched. The chain's CDR3 is CASSLGQGYIQYF. The CDR3 nucleotides are TGTGCCAGCAGCTTGGGACAGGGGTACATTCAGTACTTC.

The chain couples TRBV11-2 to TRBJ1-2, with 8 bases lining up with TRBD1. The CDR3 runs to 16 residues. Germline values: CDR1 SGHAT, CDR2 FQNNGV. The J segment lost 1 base and the V segment lost 8 bases, leaving 12 bases of the junction unmatched. CDR3 DNA: TGTGCCAGCCGCCGGGCAGGGGGCCGAGATAACTATGGCTACACCTTC. It is translated as CASRRAGGRDNYGYTF.

The chain joins TRBV7-9 to TRBJ2-4, with 8 bases identical to TRBD1. This CDR3 contains 16 residues. Trimming took 10 bases from V and 0 from J; bases not matched to a gene: 11. The germline V gene encodes CDR1 SEHNR and CDR2 FQNEAQ (reference sequence). The CDR3: CATEAGGEVAKNIQYF. CDR3 nucleotide sequence: TGTGCCACCGAAGCAGGGGGCGAGGTAGCCAAAAACATTCAGTACTTC. Full variable domain (rest looked up from reference TRBV7-9 and TRBJ2-4): DTGVSQNPRHKITKRGQNVTFRCDPISEHNRLYWYRQTLGQGPEFLTYFQNEAQLEKSRLLSDRFSAERPKGSFSTLEIQRTEQGDSAMYLCATEAGGEVAKNIQYFGAGTRLSVL.

V is TRBV9 and J is TRBJ2-5, with TRBD2 identical over 7 bases. V lost 5 bases, J lost 4 bases, and 2 bases stayed unmatched. Germline CDR1 is SGDLS and CDR2 is YYNGEE. The CDR3 loop spans 12 amino acids. The CDR3 is CASSGGGETQYF. The CDR3 DNA reads TGTGCCAGCAGTGGCGGGGGAGAGACCCAGTACTTC. The full variable domain, completed using reference TRBV9 and TRBJ2-5, is DSGVTQTPKHLITATGQRVTLRCSPRSGDLSVYWYQQSLDQGLQFLIQYYNGEERAKGNILERFSAQQFPDLHSELNLSSLELGDSALYFCASSGGGETQYFGPGTRLLVL.

The V and J genes are TRBV10-3 and TRBJ1-5; D is perhaps TRBD1 (6 bases). The CDR3 length is 17 residues. Germline CDR1 reads ENHRY; CDR2 reads SYGVKD. Deletions cut 2 bases from V and 0 bases from J, with 14 bases between. The chain's CDR3 is CAISERGGAYSNQPQHF. CDR3 nucleotides: TGTGCCATCAGTGAGCGCGGGGGGGCATATAGCAATCAGCCCCAGCATTTT.

V and J are TRBV2 and TRBJ1-5; 7 bases agree with TRBD1. The CDR3 is 16 residues long. Germline CDR1 is SNHLY and CDR2 is FYNNEI. Losses at the gene ends were 2 bases for V and 4 bases for J; bases not matched to a gene: 8. In DNA form, the CDR3 reads TGTGCCAGCAGTGAATTCGCGACAGGGCGAAATCAGCCCCAGCATTTT. It encodes CASSEFATGRNQPQHF. The full variable domain, completed using reference TRBV2 and TRBJ1-5, is EPEVTQTPSHQVTQMGQEVILRCVPISNHLYFYWYRQILGQKVEFLVSFYNNEISEKSEIFDDQFSVERPDGSNFTLKIRSTKLEDSAMYFCASSEFATGRNQPQHFGDGTRLSIL.

The chain recombines TRBV27 with TRBJ2-3; the match to TRBD1 covers 9 bases. Germline CDR1 and CDR2: MNHEY and SMNVEV (reference sequence). V was pared by 5 bases and J by 5 bases, with 8 bases of the junction left unmatched. This CDR3 comprises 15 residues. CDR3 coding DNA: TGTGCCAGCAGTACCCAACAGGGGGCGGTAGATACGCAGTATTTT. Translated, it gives CASSTQQGAVDTQYF.

The rearrangement links TRBV6-1 to TRBJ1-2, with D possibly TRBD1 on 5 matching bases. Trimming took off 5 bases at V and 3 bases at J, with 10 bases between the two ends. Germline CDR1 and CDR2: MNHNS and SASEGT. The CDR3 is 13 amino acids. As DNA, the CDR3 is TGTGCCAGCAGTCTTTCGACAGACTATGGCTACACCTTC. Protein sequence: CASSLSTDYGYTF.

This rearrangement joins TRBV28 to TRBJ1-5; a weak D match, TRBD1 (5 bases). The length of the CDR3 is 16 residues. V lost 2 bases to trimming and J lost 6 bases, with 17 bases between them. CDR1 is MDHEN, CDR2 SYDVKM, per germline. CDR3 DNA sequence: TGTGCCAGCAGTTTAAAGGGGCAGAGTTTTAGTCAGCCCCAGCATTTT. This gives the protein CASSLKGQSFSQPQHF.

J is TRBJ2-7 and V is TRBV5-6; 9 bases line up with TRBD2. After removal of 2 bases from V and 8 bases from J, the junction contained 8 bases not matched to a gene. The CDR3 has 14 amino acids. Germline CDR1 reads SGHDT; CDR2 reads YYEEEE. The CDR3: CASSFSGSPSQQYF. In nucleotides, the CDR3 is TGTGCCAGCAGCTTTAGCGGGAGCCCTTCGCAGCAGTACTTC.

V is TRBV4-1 and J is TRBJ2-7; tentatively, D is TRBD1 (5 bases). Trimming shortened V by 0 bases and J by 2 bases, and 11 bases separated the two germline ends. The CDR3 loop spans 15 amino acids. In germline, CDR1 is MGHRA, CDR2 YSYEKL. The CDR3 DNA follows: TGCGCCAGCAGCCAAGAAACAGGTCCTACCTACGAGCAGTACTTC. It codes for CASSQETGPTYEQYF.

The chain has TRBV28 and TRBJ2-1, with 7 nucleotides matching TRBD2. CDR1 MDHEN and CDR2 SYDVKM come from the germline V gene. Unmatched junction bases numbered 12, after V lost 6 bases and J lost 1 base. This CDR3 contains 17 residues. This CDR3 is CASRNPLLALSYNEQFF. CDR3 DNA sequence: TGTGCCAGCAGAAACCCCCTACTAGCGTTATCCTACAATGAGCAGTTCTTC.

The V call is TRBV10-3, the J call TRBJ2-7; 12 bases fit TRBD1. CDR1 is ENHRY and CDR2 is SYGVKD in the germline V gene. The CDR3 spans 14 residues. The J segment lost 7 bases and the V segment lost 6 bases, leaving 7 bases of the junction unmatched. CDR3 nucleotides: TGTGCCATCAGGGATGGGACAGGGGGCGCGGAGCAGTACTTC. Its protein product is CAIRDGTGGAEQYF.

The chain joins TRBV5-4 to TRBJ2-5; 8 bases are a match to TRBD2. J lost 5 bases, V lost 1 base, and 7 bases had no gene match. CDR3 length equals 15 residues. Germline CDR1 SGHNT, CDR2 YYREEE (reference sequence). The CDR3 DNA follows: TGTGCCAGCAGCTTGAGGGGACTAGAGACGGAGACCCAGTACTTC. This translates into CASSLRGLETETQYF.

V and J are TRBV11-3 and TRBJ1-1; weak D call: TRBD1 (5 bases). With 1 base removed from V and 4 bases from J, the gap between germline ends came to 10 bases. Germline values: CDR1 SGHNT, CDR2 YENEEA. This CDR3 comprises 14 residues. CDR3 region: CASSLGQGSTEAFF. The CDR3 nucleotides read TGTGCCAGCAGCTTAGGGCAGGGTAGCACTGAAGCTTTCTTT. Combining the CDR3 with reference TRBV11-3 and TRBJ1-1 gives the whole variable domain EAGVVQSPRYKIIEKKQPVAFWCNPISGHNTLYWYLQNLGQGPELLIRYENEEAVDDSQLPKDRFSAERLKGVDSTLKIQPAELGDSAVYLCASSLGQGSTEAFFGQGTRLTVV.

This clone was seen just once. The chain is built from TRBV28 and TRBJ2-7; the match to TRBD1 covers 7 bases. After removal of 10 bases from V and 2 bases from J, the junction contained 5 bases not matched to a gene. The V gene's germline CDR1 is MDHEN and CDR2 SYDVKM. CDR3 length: 12 amino acids. DNA of the CDR3: TGTGCCACCGGGACAGATCCCTACGAGCAGTACTTC. This sequence encodes CATGTDPYEQYF.

There are a few counts of this clone. The V call is TRBV7-8, the J call TRBJ2-7; 9 nucleotides line up with TRBD2. This CDR3 has 15 amino acids. Germline-derived CDR1 and CDR2 are SGHVS and FQNEAQ. The ends lost 5 bases at V and 1 base at J; junction bases unmatched: 6. This CDR3 reads CASSKTSGISYEQYF. The CDR3 DNA is TGTGCCAGCAGCAAGACTAGCGGTATTTCCTACGAGCAGTACTTC.

V usage is TRBV7-9 and J usage is TRBJ2-7; 7 nucleotides agree with TRBD1. The ends lost 5 bases at V and 3 bases at J; junction bases unmatched: 4. CDR1 is SEHNR and CDR2 is FQNEAQ in the germline V gene (reference sequence). The CDR3 spans 13 residues. CDR3 sequence reads: CASSRDSDYEQYF. The CDR3 nucleotides are TGTGCCAGCAGCAGGGACAGTGACTACGAGCAGTACTTC.